This TCR beta chain is drawn from a study of blood T cell repertoires in COVID-19. The overall study: Samples taken during acute and convalescent COVID-19 were collected in the United States, Italy and Spain. PBMCs, B-cell-depleted T cells, or T cells were the source of the cDNA or gDNA that made up the material.

Germline loops: CDR1 KGHSH, CDR2 LQKENI. CDR3 length equals 15 residues. The V end was cut by 2 bases, the J end by 4 bases, with 14 bases between. Per the original data handling: Estimates of nucleated cell counts were drawn from the amplification of reference gene primers. Sequenced by immunoSEQ multiplex PCR; TCRdb stores in-frame clones only, minus some. For V, J and clone size, that table is used; D and trimming come from the DNA. The sample has 70,000 to 85,000 clones, roughly 87% seen once; the top ten hold roughly 3.1%. The TCR sequence derives from a woman aged 45 to 65 with active or convalescent COVID-19. The source material was peripheral blood. The V call is TRBV18, the J call TRBJ1-1; TRBD1 might be the D (6 bases). For the CDR3, the DNA is TGTGCCAGCTCACCATCCTCAGGGGAGGGCACTGAAGCTTTCTTT. Translating it yields CASSPSSGEGTEAFF.